This is a list of T cell receptor beta chains from one sample in a study of shared clonotypes between healthy human individuals. Measured with immunoSEQ multiplex PCR; TCRdb has only the in-frame clones, and not every one. Seen here are 550,000 to 650,000 clones, roughly 96% observed once, and the top ten hold about 0.12%. Material: naive CD8+ T cells sorted from blood. These receptors were collected from a woman in her twenties or thirties in good health. The CDR3 runs from the conserved cysteine through the conserved F or W. The D gene is left open where the match is weak. Not every row has a clone size; where given, it reads once, few, many or a size class.

V gene	D gene	J gene	clone size	CDR3 protein	CDR3 DNA
TRBV4-1	TRBD2	TRBJ2-3	once	CASSPRLAGGPTDTQYF	TGCGCCAGCAGCCCCAGACTAGCGGGAGGGCCCACAGATACGCAGTATTTT
TRBV28	-	TRBJ1-1	few	CASSSPRMNTEAFF	TGTGCCAGCAGTTCCCCGCGGATGAACACTGAAGCTTTCTTT
TRBV6-5	TRBD1	TRBJ1-4	once	CASSSRQGGNEKLFF	TGTGCCAGCAGTTCAAGACAGGGCGGTAATGAAAAACTGTTTTTT
TRBV2	-	TRBJ1-3	once	CASSDLWDSGNTIYF	TGTGCCAGCAGTGATTTGTGGGATTCTGGAAACACCATATATTTT
TRBV7-8	TRBD1	TRBJ2-7	-	CASSLEGQGYEQYF	TGTGCCAGCAGCTTAGAAGGACAGGGCTACGAGCAGTACTTC
TRBV4-1	-	TRBJ2-1	-	CASSQDLLNEQFF	TGCGCCAGCAGCCAAGATCTCTTAAATGAGCAGTTCTTC
TRBV27	-	TRBJ1-1	-	CASSLVGRGSTEAFF	TGTGCCAGCAGTTTAGTGGGCAGGGGAAGTACTGAAGCTTTCTTT
TRBV19	-	TRBJ2-1	once	CASRVGVLSYNEQFF	TGTGCCAGTAGGGTAGGGGTCCTCTCCTACAATGAGCAGTTCTTC
TRBV27	TRBD1	TRBJ2-7	-	CASSLSFGTGSSYEQYF	TGTGCCAGCAGTTTATCTTTCGGGACAGGGAGCTCCTACGAGCAGTACTTC
TRBV19	TRBD1	TRBJ2-1	-	CASSRLLGTGYNEQFF	TGTGCCAGTAGTAGGTTGCTCGGGACAGGCTACAATGAGCAGTTCTTC
TRBV9	TRBD2	TRBJ2-2	-	CASSVFYSGGKNTGELFF	TGTGCCAGCAGCGTATTCTATTCGGGAGGCAAGAACACCGGGGAGCTGTTTTTT
TRBV19	TRBD1	TRBJ1-5	-	CASSGGQHSNQPQHF	TGTGCCAGTAGTGGGGGACAGCATAGCAATCAGCCCCAGCATTTT
TRBV2	-	TRBJ1-5	-	CASSGQLGRQPQHF	TGTGCCAGCAGTGGACAGCTGGGCCGTCAGCCCCAGCATTTT
TRBV20-1	-	TRBJ1-1	-	CSASVNTEAFF	TGCAGTGCTAGTGTGAACACTGAAGCTTTCTTT
TRBV6-5	TRBD1	TRBJ2-1	-	CASRPGTGSYNEQFF	TGTGCCAGCAGGCCGGGGACAGGGTCTTACAATGAGCAGTTCTTC
TRBV27	-	TRBJ2-1	-	CASSLLAGREQFF	TGTGCCAGCAGTTTATTGGCGGGCCGGGAGCAGTTCTTC
TRBV28	-	TRBJ1-5	few	CATRRGNQPQHF	TGTGCCACCCGAAGAGGCAATCAGCCCCAGCATTTT
TRBV5-5	TRBD1	TRBJ1-2	-	CASRGEQGAERGYTF	TGTGCCAGCAGGGGGGAACAGGGGGCGGAACGTGGCTACACCTTC
TRBV6-6	TRBD1	TRBJ2-1	-	CASSPDRGLYNEQFF	TGTGCCAGCAGTCCCGACAGGGGGTTATACAATGAGCAGTTCTTC
TRBV19	-	TRBJ2-7	-	CASSIGRNYEQYF	TGTGCCAGTAGTATAGGGAGGAACTACGAGCAGTACTTC
TRBV6-6	TRBD1	TRBJ1-2	-	CAAGRDRGRDGYTF	TGTGCCGCGGGGAGGGACAGGGGACGAGATGGCTACACCTTC
TRBV5-6	-	TRBJ1-2	-	CASSLSTFWISGFYGYTF	TGTGCCAGCAGCTTGAGCACTTTTTGGATATCGGGTTTTTATGGCTACACCTTC
TRBV27	-	TRBJ2-2	-	CASREVTGELFF	TGTGCCAGCAGGGAAGTGACCGGGGAGCTGTTTTTT
TRBV6-5	-	TRBJ2-7	-	CASSYAVSYEQYF	TGTGCCAGCAGTTACGCGGTCTCCTACGAGCAGTACTTC
TRBV5-1	-	TRBJ1-5	-	CASSLTGSDNQPQHF	TGCGCCAGCAGCTTGACAGGGTCGGACAATCAGCCCCAGCATTTT
TRBV15	TRBD1	TRBJ2-4	-	CATSGTGVAKNIQYF	TGTGCCACCAGCGGAACAGGGGTGGCCAAAAACATTCAGTACTTC
TRBV5-6	TRBD2	TRBJ2-7	-	CASSFGSGTEQYF	TGTGCCAGCAGCTTTGGTAGCGGGACCGAGCAGTACTTC
TRBV28	-	TRBJ2-1	-	CASSLRGSYNEQFF	TGTGCCAGCAGTTTGAGGGGCTCCTACAATGAGCAGTTCTTC
TRBV6-6	-	TRBJ2-7	-	CASSTGPSYEQYF	TGTGCCAGCAGTACTGGCCCCTCCTACGAGCAGTACTTC
TRBV28	TRBD1	TRBJ2-7	-	CASSPQGGPYEQYF	TGTGCCAGCAGTCCACAGGGGGGACCCTACGAGCAGTACTTC
TRBV2	TRBD1	TRBJ1-2	-	CASSELDRGGSDGYTF	TGTGCCAGCAGTGAACTGGACAGGGGGGGCTCGGATGGCTACACCTTC
TRBV13	-	TRBJ2-3	-	CASSGGTDTQYF	TGTGCCAGCTCCGGAGGCACAGATACGCAGTATTTT
TRBV4-1	TRBD2	TRBJ2-7	-	CASSQVLAGSNYEQYF	TGCGCCAGCAGCCAGGTACTAGCGGGATCTAACTACGAGCAGTACTTC
TRBV29-1	TRBD1	TRBJ2-5	-	CSVDREETQYF	TGCAGCGTAGACAGGGAAGAGACCCAGTACTTC
TRBV2	-	TRBJ2-5	-	CASSEAVSRQETQYF	TGTGCCAGCAGTGAAGCGGTGTCCAGACAAGAGACCCAGTACTTC
TRBV5-1	TRBD1	TRBJ1-2	-	CASSLVGPGTGLGYTF	TGCGCCAGCAGCTTGGTGGGACCCGGGACAGGGCTTGGCTACACCTTC
TRBV2	TRBD2	TRBJ2-3	once	CASSEGLVGGPGDTQYF	TGTGCCAGCAGTGAAGGTTTGGTGGGAGGGCCTGGGGATACGCAGTATTTT
TRBV2	TRBD1	TRBJ2-1	-	CASSELWQGDNEQFF	TGTGCCAGCAGTGAACTTTGGCAGGGGGACAATGAGCAGTTCTTC
TRBV5-4	TRBD2	TRBJ2-7	-	CASSLGEGRHEQYF	TGTGCCAGCAGCTTAGGGGAGGGCCGCCACGAGCAGTACTTC
TRBV28	TRBD1	TRBJ2-7	-	CASSYLRQGKQYF	TGTGCCAGCAGTTACCTTCGACAGGGGAAGCAGTACTTC
TRBV5-6	-	TRBJ2-1	-	CASSLGYSSYNEQFF	TGTGCCAGCAGCTTAGGATATAGCTCCTACAATGAGCAGTTCTTC
TRBV5-1	-	TRBJ1-1	-	CASRTRDQETNTEAFF	TGCGCCAGCAGGACAAGGGACCAGGAAACGAACACTGAAGCTTTCTTT
TRBV14	-	TRBJ2-7	-	CASSPIQYYEQYF	TGTGCCAGCAGCCCCATCCAATACTACGAGCAGTACTTC
TRBV2	-	TRBJ2-7	once	CASSEGGEDYEQYF	TGTGCCAGCAGTGAAGGAGGAGAGGACTACGAGCAGTACTTC
TRBV11-1	-	TRBJ2-5	-	CASSLLETQYF	TGTGCCAGCAGCTTACTGGAGACCCAGTACTTC
TRBV28	-	TRBJ1-1	-	CASSFLTGMNTEAFF	TGTGCCAGCAGTTTTCTCACAGGGATGAACACTGAAGCTTTCTTT
TRBV9	TRBD2	TRBJ2-1	once	CASSVGASGSGEQFF	TGTGCCAGCAGCGTAGGGGCTAGCGGGAGTGGTGAGCAGTTCTTC
TRBV28	-	TRBJ2-3	-	CASTKKDVADTQYF	TGTGCCAGCACCAAGAAGGATGTGGCAGATACGCAGTATTTT
TRBV27	-	TRBJ1-1	-	CASVSGPGSQAFF	TGTGCCAGCGTCTCCGGGCCTGGTTCCCAAGCTTTCTTT
TRBV5-1	-	TRBJ1-1	-	CASSLYNLRDPEAFF	TGCGCCAGCAGCTTGTATAACCTAAGAGACCCTGAAGCTTTCTTT
TRBV4-1	-	TRBJ1-4	-	CASSQDTGGQGKKLFF	TGCGCCAGCAGCCAAGATACGGGGGGGCAAGGGAAAAAACTGTTTTTT
TRBV11-2	-	TRBJ2-7	-	CASSLDQGGFFEQYF	TGTGCCAGCAGCTTAGATCAGGGAGGATTTTTCGAGCAGTACTTC